This passage covers 29 T cell receptor beta chains from one sample sequenced in a study of blood T cells in healthy people across ages. Sample-barcoded 5' priming and a J-beta primer mix drove a second PCR of 7 to 11 cycles. A single record per CDR3 protein comes from TCRdb applying MiXCR to the 5' RACE reads. This sample has over 950,000 distinct CDR3 sequences, with roughly 50% found just once. Sequenced: blood. These receptors were obtained from a woman in her sixties or seventies in good health.

This clonotype has only a few counts. The chain uses TRBV12-3 or TRBV12-4 and TRBJ2-4, with 10 positions matching TRBD1. The CDR3 has 15 amino acids. The V and J ends lost 2 bases and 5 bases, in that order; junction bases with no gene match: 3. The CDR3 DNA reads as TGTGCCAGCAGTTTAAGACAGGGGGCACAAAACATTCAGTACTTC. Its translation is CASSLRQGAQNIQYF.

This chain uses TRBV14 with TRBJ2-7, with D tentatively TRBD1 (5 bases). V was clipped by 6 bases and J by 2 bases, with 11 bases between them. The length of the CDR3 is 13 residues. Germline CDR1 reads SGHDN; CDR2 reads FVKESK. The CDR3: CASRGAVTYEQYF. In DNA form, the CDR3 reads TGTGCCAGCAGAGGGGCAGTTACCTACGAGCAGTACTTC.

CDR3 nucleotides: TGTGCCAGCAGTGCAGGGGGCCCGAGCACAGATACGCAGTATTTT. It is translated as CASSAGGPSTDTQYF. The rearrangement uses TRBV2 and TRBJ2-3, with 8 bases matching TRBD1. The germline gives CDR1 SNHLY, CDR2 FYNNEI. CDR3 length: 15 residues. J lost 0 bases, V lost 4 bases, and 3 bases had no gene match.

The gene calls are TRBV2 and TRBJ2-7, with D unclear. V was cut by 2 bases and J by 4 bases, with 6 bases left in between. This CDR3 contains 12 residues. Germline values: CDR1 SNHLY, CDR2 FYNNEI. This CDR3 is CASSEQWYEQYF. The CDR3 nucleotides read TGTGCCAGCAGTGAACAGTGGTACGAGCAGTACTTC.

This clonotype was seen a single time. CDR3 residues: CASSELDAGSYNEQFF. The CDR3, as DNA: TGTGCCAGCAGTGAATTGGACGCAGGCTCCTACAATGAGCAGTTCTTC. This chain joins TRBV25-1 and TRBJ2-1; D remains unclear. The CDR3 contains 16 residues. Germline V CDR1 and CDR2: MGHDK, SYGVNS. V shed 1 base and J shed 0 bases, with 10 bases lying between them.

The chain has TRBV20-1 and TRBJ2-1; D uncertain. Germline assignment: CDR1 DFQATT and CDR2 SNEGSKA (reference sequence). Trimming cost V 7 bases and J 2 bases, with 12 bases left between them. The CDR3 has 13 amino acids. CDR3 sequence: CSVNKLPYNEQFF. The DNA for the CDR3 is TGCAGTGTTAATAAACTACCCTACAATGAGCAGTTCTTC.

V usage is TRBV7-9 and J usage is TRBJ2-5; 9 bases agree with TRBD1. Looked up from germline, CDR1 is SEHNR and CDR2 is FQNEAQ (reference sequence). Germline trimming cut 3 bases from V and 2 bases from J; bases unmatched to any gene: 7. The CDR3 runs 16 residues. CDR3 bases: TGTGCCAGCAGCTTGCCTCCGGGACAGGGACAAGAGACCCAGTACTTC. Amino acids: CASSLPPGQGQETQYF.

This clonotype appeared a single time. The V and J genes are TRBV4-1 and TRBJ1-1; tentative D call: TRBD1 (5 bases). V was trimmed by 1 base and J by 7 bases, leaving 13 bases between them. Germline V lookup: CDR1 MGHRA, CDR2 YSYEKL. The CDR3 has 14 amino acids. CDR3 sequence: CASSQVGTSREAFF. The CDR3 nucleotides are TGCGCCAGCAGCCAAGTCGGGACCTCCCGTGAAGCTTTCTTT.

The chain combines TRBV12-3 or TRBV12-4 with TRBJ2-7; the D is unclear. The V and J ends lost 3 bases and 1 base respectively, with 13 bases between them. The CDR3 is 15 amino acids. The CDR3 bases are TGTGCCAGCAGTTTCAGTGGGTCGAGGTCCTACGAGCAGTACTTC. Translated, it gives CASSFSGSRSYEQYF.

This rearrangement joins TRBV4-1 to TRBJ2-3, with 15 bases that match TRBD2. This CDR3 is built from 17 residues. With 1 base clipped from V and 5 bases from J, the junction kept 4 bases outside the gene matches. Germline CDR1 MGHRA, CDR2 YSYEKL. The CDR3 region has the DNA TGCGCCAGCAGCCAAGGGACTAGCGGGAGGGCCGAAGATACGCAGTATTTT. This gives the protein CASSQGTSGRAEDTQYF.

This clonotype was recorded a few times. The rearrangement links TRBV28 to TRBJ2-7; 8 positions agree with TRBD1. Germline V gene sequence: CDR1 MDHEN, CDR2 SYDVKM. The CDR3 has 19 amino acids. The V gene end was trimmed by 3 bases and the J gene end by 1 base; junction bases not matched to a gene: 17. The DNA of the CDR3 is TGTGCCAGCAGTTTTTATTCGAGTTGGGGCCGGGACAGGTCCTACGAGCAGTACTTC. Translation: CASSFYSSWGRDRSYEQYF.

This clonotype was detected only a few times. The rearrangement uses TRBV9 and TRBJ2-3, with TRBD2 identical over 7 bases. Germline-derived CDR1 and CDR2 are SGDLS and YYNGEE. V lost 0 bases to trimming and J lost 6 bases; unmatched junction nucleotides: 7. CDR3 length: 15 residues. CDR3: CASSVGGLVYDTQYF. CDR3 coding DNA: TGTGCCAGCAGCGTAGGAGGACTAGTTTATGATACGCAGTATTTT.

This rearrangement joins TRBV4-3 to TRBJ2-1; TRBD1 agrees at 8 bases. Per germline, CDR1 LGHNA and CDR2 YSLEER. The CDR3 has 15 amino acids. Trimming removed 3 bases from V and 2 bases from J; junction bases left unmatched: 3. CDR3 residues: CASSQDRVTYNEQFF. For the CDR3, the DNA is TGCGCCAGCAGCCAGGACAGGGTAACCTACAATGAGCAGTTCTTC.

This sequence joins TRBV7-9 and TRBJ2-4, with D perhaps TRBD1 (5 bases). The J call is doubtful: the DNA matches TRBJ2-5 better. The CDR3 has 15 residues. Per germline, CDR1 SEHNR and CDR2 FQNEAQ (reference sequence). The CDR3: CASSWGRAHQETQYF. CDR3 coding DNA: TGTGCCAGCAGCTGGGGCAGGGCCCACCAAGAGACCCAGTACTTC.

This clonotype was picked up a small number of times. The chain employs TRBV10-3 and TRBJ1-6; D not certain. The germline gives CDR1 ENHRY, CDR2 SYGVKD. The CDR3 sequence is 13 residues long. V lost 7 bases to trimming and J lost 5 bases, with 9 bases between them. CDR3 loop: CAINQQNNSPLHF. The CDR3 DNA sequence: TGTGCCATCAATCAACAGAATAATTCACCCCTCCACTTT.

This clonotype was seen a handful of times. A junction end diverges from the germline sequence, so it may reflect a read error. The chain links TRBV20-1 to TRBJ2-7, with no clear D. CDR3 length equals 11 residues. CDR1 and CDR2 (germline): DFQATT, SNEGSKA (reference sequence). The CDR3 DNA reads as TGCAGTGCCGACAACTCCCACGAGCAGTACTTC. It is translated as CSADNSHEQYF.

CDR3 nucleotide sequence: TGTGCCAGCAGACGCCAGCCTGTCTCTAGCACAGATACGCAGTATTTT. Amino acids: CASRRQPVSSTDTQYF. The chain joins TRBV27 to TRBJ2-3; D not certain. The CDR3 loop spans 16 amino acids. Germline CDR1 and CDR2: MNHEY and SMNVEV (reference sequence). Trimming removed 6 bases at V and 0 bases at J, with 16 bases between.

The rearrangement uses TRBV10-3 and TRBJ2-3; the match to TRBD1 covers 7 bases. CDR1 is ENHRY, CDR2 SYGVKD, per germline. V shed 8 bases and J 4 bases; nucleotides not matched to a gene: 12. The CDR3 spans 15 residues. The CDR3 DNA follows: TGTGCCATCGGATCAGGGGGTTCCCCCTCAGATACGCAGTATTTT. Residues: CAIGSGGSPSDTQYF.

The chain recombines TRBV7-9 with TRBJ2-4; 8 nucleotides match TRBD2. The DNA end favors TRBJ2-7, so the J call may be wrong. CDR1 is SEHNR and CDR2 is FQNEAQ in the germline V gene (reference sequence). The CDR3 totals 14 residues. Here the CDR3 reads CASTSGTSVYEQYF. The CDR3 DNA is TGTGCCAGCACTTCCGGGACTAGTGTATACGAGCAGTACTTC.

J is TRBJ1-4 and V is TRBV2; D is unclear. CDR1 is SNHLY and CDR2 is FYNNEI in the germline V gene. The CDR3 runs 15 residues. Trimming pared 8 bases from V and 0 bases from J, leaving 13 bases between. CDR3 sequence (DNA): TGTGCCAGCTTACTAAGGGCCACAACTAATGAAAAACTGTTTTTT. It encodes CASLLRATTNEKLFF.

This chain joins TRBV7-2 and TRBJ2-1; D is possibly TRBD2 (6 bases). The V end was cut by 5 bases, the J end by 12 bases, with 14 bases between. Germline assignment: CDR1 SGHTA and CDR2 FQGNSA. This CDR3 is 12 amino acids long. CDR3 sequence: CASSPQEGLQFF. The CDR3 DNA is TGTGCCAGCAGCCCCCAGGAGGGCTTGCAGTTCTTC.

This clonotype came up a few times. This sequence joins TRBV12-3 or TRBV12-4 and TRBJ2-4; 8 positions agree with TRBD1. The assigned J gene may be wrong: the sequence end matches TRBJ2-7 better. The CDR3 loop spans 14 amino acids. This CDR3 is CASSPDRGHIEQYF. CDR3 nucleotide sequence: TGTGCCAGCAGTCCAGACAGGGGACACATCGAGCAGTACTTC.

V gene TRBV15 combines with J gene TRBJ2-7; D might be TRBD2 (5 bases). Germline V CDR1 and CDR2: LNHNV, YYDKDF (reference sequence). This CDR3 is 16 amino acids long. The V end lost 0 bases, the J end lost 5 bases, and 17 bases lay between the germline ends. The CDR3 DNA reads TGTGCCACCAGCAGAGAAAGGAAGGGCACCGGGGACGAGCAGTACTTC. Translating it yields CATSRERKGTGDEQYF.

The rearrangement joins TRBV27 to TRBJ1-4; 7 bases map to TRBD1. Germline trimming cut 6 bases from V and 8 bases from J; bases unmatched to any gene: 9. The V gene's germline CDR1 is MNHEY and CDR2 SMNVEV (reference sequence). The CDR3 consists of 14 residues. The CDR3 sequence: CASSPDRVREKLFF. The CDR3 DNA follows: TGTGCCAGCAGCCCCGACAGGGTTCGGGAAAAACTGTTTTTT.

This clonotype was seen only once. The genes are TRBV3-1 and TRBJ2-1; TRBD2 matches at 11 bases. The ends lost 0 bases at V and 9 bases at J; junction bases unmatched: 4. The germline CDR1 and CDR2 sequences are LGHDT and YNNKEL (reference sequence). The CDR3 runs to 15 residues. CDR3 nucleotides: TGTGCCAGCAGCCAAGATCTAGCGGGAGGTGGTGAGCAGTTCTTC. Protein product: CASSQDLAGGGEQFF.

Details on this clonotype: One end of the junction varies from germline; a read error may be responsible. The V and J genes are TRBV20-1 and TRBJ1-6, with D unresolved. CDR3 size: 17 residues. The germline V gene encodes CDR1 DFQATT and CDR2 SNEGSKA (reference sequence). CDR3 protein: CSARDQTQSSYNPPLHF. The CDR3 DNA reads as TGCAGTGCTAGAGATCAGACCCAGAGCTCCTATAATCCACCCCTCCACTTT.

V usage is TRBV20-1 and J usage is TRBJ2-4; D uncertain. Germline V gives CDR1 DFQATT, CDR2 SNEGSKA (reference sequence). CDR3 length: 12 amino acids. V was pared by 3 bases and J by 11 bases, with 14 bases between. The CDR3 sequence: CSASPRSPLQYF. CDR3 DNA sequence: TGCAGTGCTAGCCCTAGATCGCCCCTTCAGTACTTC.

This clonotype has a single count. The rearrangement links TRBV6-5 to TRBJ1-1, with D possibly TRBD1 on 5 matching bases. The V end lost 8 bases, the J end lost 11 bases, and 18 bases lay between the germline ends. Per the germline V gene, CDR1 is MNHEY and CDR2 is SVGAGI. The CDR3 totals 12 residues. The CDR3 sequence: CASGWRGELAFF. The CDR3 nucleotides read TGTGCCAGCGGTTGGCGGGGGGAGCTGGCTTTCTTT.

The rearrangement uses TRBV7-2 and TRBJ2-3; TRBD1 might be the D (5 bases). CDR1 and CDR2 (germline): SGHTA, FQGNSA. The CDR3 runs 15 residues. Trimming cost V 5 bases and J 6 bases, with 18 bases left between them. For the CDR3, the DNA is TGTGCCAGCAGCCTTCTGGGGCTAACCCCCGATACGCAGTATTTT. It codes for CASSLLGLTPDTQYF.